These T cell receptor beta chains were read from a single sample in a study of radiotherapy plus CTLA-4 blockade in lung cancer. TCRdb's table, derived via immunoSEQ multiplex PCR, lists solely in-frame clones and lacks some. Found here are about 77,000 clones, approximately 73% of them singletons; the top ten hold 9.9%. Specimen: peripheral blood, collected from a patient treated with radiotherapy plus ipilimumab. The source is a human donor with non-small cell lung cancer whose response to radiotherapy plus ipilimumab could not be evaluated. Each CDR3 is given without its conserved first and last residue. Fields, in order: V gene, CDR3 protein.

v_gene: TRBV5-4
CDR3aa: ASSWDRGTEAF

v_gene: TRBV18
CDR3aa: ASSPELFRSGANVLT

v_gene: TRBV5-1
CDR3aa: ASSSDKGTSGRNEQF

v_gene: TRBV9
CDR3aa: ASSDLAGGQDEQY

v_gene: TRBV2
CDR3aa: ASSGSLRSQPQH

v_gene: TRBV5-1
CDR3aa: ASSQRDYREDEAF

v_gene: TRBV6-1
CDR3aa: ASRRGQGASGELF

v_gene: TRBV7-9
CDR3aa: ASSFNRVGGEQY

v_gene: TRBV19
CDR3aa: ASSPGTSGYNEQF

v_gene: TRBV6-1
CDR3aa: ASVWTGINSPLH

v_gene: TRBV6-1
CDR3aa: ASSELLAGAYEQY